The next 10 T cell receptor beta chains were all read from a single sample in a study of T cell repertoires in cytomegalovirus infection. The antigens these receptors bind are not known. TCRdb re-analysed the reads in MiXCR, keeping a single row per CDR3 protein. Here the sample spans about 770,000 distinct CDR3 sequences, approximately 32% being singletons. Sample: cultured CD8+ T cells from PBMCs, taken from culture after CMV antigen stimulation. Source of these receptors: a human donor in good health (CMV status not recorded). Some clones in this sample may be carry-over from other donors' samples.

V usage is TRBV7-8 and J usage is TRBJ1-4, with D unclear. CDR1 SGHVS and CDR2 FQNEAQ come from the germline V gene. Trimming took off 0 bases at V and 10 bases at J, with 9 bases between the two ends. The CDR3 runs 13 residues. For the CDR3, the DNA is TGTGCCAGCAGCTTAGCGCTCCGTGGAAAACTGTTTTTT. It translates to CASSLALRGKLFF.

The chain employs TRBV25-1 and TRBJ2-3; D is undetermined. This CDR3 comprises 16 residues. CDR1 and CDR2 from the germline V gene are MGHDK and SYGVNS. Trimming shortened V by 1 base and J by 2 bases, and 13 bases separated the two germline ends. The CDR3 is CASSELAIHNTDTQYF. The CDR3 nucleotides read TGTGCCAGCAGTGAATTGGCTATTCATAACACAGATACGCAGTATTTT.

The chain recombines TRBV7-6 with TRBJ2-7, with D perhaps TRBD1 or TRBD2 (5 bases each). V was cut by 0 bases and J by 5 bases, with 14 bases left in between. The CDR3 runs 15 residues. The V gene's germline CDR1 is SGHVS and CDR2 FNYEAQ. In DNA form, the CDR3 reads TGTGCCAGCAGCTTAGCGACGGGACCAGGGCACGAGCAGTACGTC. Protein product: CASSLATGPGHEQYV.

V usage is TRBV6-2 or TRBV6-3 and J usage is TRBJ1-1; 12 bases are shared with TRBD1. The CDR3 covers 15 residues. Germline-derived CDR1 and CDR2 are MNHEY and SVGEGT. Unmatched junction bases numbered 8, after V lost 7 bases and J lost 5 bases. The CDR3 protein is CASIPGQGAQTEAFF. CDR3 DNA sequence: TGTGCCAGCATCCCGGGACAGGGGGCGCAGACTGAAGCTTTCTTT.

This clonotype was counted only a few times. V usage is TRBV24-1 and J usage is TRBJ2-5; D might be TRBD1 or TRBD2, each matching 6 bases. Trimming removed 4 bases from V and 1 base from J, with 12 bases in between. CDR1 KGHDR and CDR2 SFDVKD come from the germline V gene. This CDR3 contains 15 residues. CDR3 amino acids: CATSDRGLIQETQYF. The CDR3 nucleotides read TGTGCCACCAGTGACAGGGGACTGATCCAAGAGACCCAGTACTTC.

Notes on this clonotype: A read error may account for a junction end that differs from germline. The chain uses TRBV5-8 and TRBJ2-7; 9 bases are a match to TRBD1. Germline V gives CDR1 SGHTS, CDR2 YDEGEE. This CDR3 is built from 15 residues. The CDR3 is CASSLRDRAPYEEYF. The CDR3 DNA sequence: TGTGCCAGCAGCCTGCGGGACAGGGCCCCCTACGAGGAGTACTTC. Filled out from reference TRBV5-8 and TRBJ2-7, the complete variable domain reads EAGVTQSPTHLIKTRGQQATLRCSPISGHTSVYWYQQALGLGLQFLLWYDEGEERNRGNFPPRFSGRQFPNYSSELNVNALELEDSALYLCASSLRDRAPYEEYFGPGTRLTVT.

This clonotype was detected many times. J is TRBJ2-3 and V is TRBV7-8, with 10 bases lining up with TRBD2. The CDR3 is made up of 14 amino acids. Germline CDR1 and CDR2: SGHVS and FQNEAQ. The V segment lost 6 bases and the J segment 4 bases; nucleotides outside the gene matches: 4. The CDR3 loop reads CASRTGTSADTQYF. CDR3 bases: TGTGCCAGCAGAACCGGGACTAGCGCAGATACGCAGTATTTT.

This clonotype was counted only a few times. In nucleotides, the CDR3 is TGTGCCAGCAGCTACGGACTAAATTCCTACGAGCAGTACTTC. It encodes CASSYGLNSYEQYF. The chain joins TRBV6-2 or TRBV6-3 to TRBJ2-7, with a possible D match to TRBD2 (6 bases). There are 14 residues in the CDR3. Germline assignment: CDR1 MNHEY and CDR2 SVGEGT. Trimming left V 6 bases short and J 1 base short, with 13 bases between.

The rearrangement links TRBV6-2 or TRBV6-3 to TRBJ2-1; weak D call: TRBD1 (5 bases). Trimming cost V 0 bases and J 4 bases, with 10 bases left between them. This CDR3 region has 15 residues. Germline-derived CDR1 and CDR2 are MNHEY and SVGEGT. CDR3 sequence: CASSYSDTPYNEQFF. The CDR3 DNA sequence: TGTGCCAGCAGTTACTCGGACACCCCGTACAATGAGCAGTTCTTC.

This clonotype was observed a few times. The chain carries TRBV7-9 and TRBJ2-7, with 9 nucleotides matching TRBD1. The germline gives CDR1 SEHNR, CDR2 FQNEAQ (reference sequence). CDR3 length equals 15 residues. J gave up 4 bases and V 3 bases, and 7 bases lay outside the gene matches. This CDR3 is CASSLRTGELYEQYF. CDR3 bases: TGTGCCAGCAGCTTGCGGACAGGGGAACTATACGAGCAGTACTTC.